This entry lists 17 T cell receptor beta chains sequenced from one sample in a study of blood T cell repertoires in COVID-19. Only in-frame clones appear in the TCRdb table, and some are missing; sequencing was by immunoSEQ multiplex PCR. The sample has 120,000 or so clones; around 87% are singletons. The specimen sequenced was peripheral blood. All receptors derive from a man aged 45-65 years with acute or convalescent COVID-19.

This chain connects TRBV18 to TRBJ1-5, with D maybe TRBD1 (5 bases). The germline CDR1 and CDR2 sequences are KGHSH and LQKENI. The CDR3 has 13 residues. V dropped 3 bases and J dropped 3 bases, with 6 bases sitting between them. The CDR3 coding sequence is TGTGCCAGCTCACCGGACAACAATCAGCCCCAGCATTTT. Its protein is CASSPDNNQPQHF. The whole variable domain, remainder taken from reference TRBV18 and TRBJ1-5, is NAGVMQNPRHLVRRRGQEARLRCSPMKGHSHVYWYRQLPEEGLKFMVYLQKENIIDESGMPKERFSAEFPKEGPSILRIQQVVRGDSAAYFCASSPDNNQPQHFGDGTRLSIL.

This chain joins TRBV4-1 and TRBJ2-3; D unresolved. The CDR3 is 14 amino acids. With 4 bases removed from V and 6 bases from J, the gap between germline ends came to 14 bases. Per germline, CDR1 MGHRA and CDR2 YSYEKL. CDR3 sequence: CASSRLELTDTQYF. The CDR3 bases are TGCGCCAGCAGCCGTCTAGAACTCACGGATACGCAGTATTTT.

V gene TRBV27 combines with J gene TRBJ2-1; 9 positions match TRBD2. The germline V gene has CDR1 MNHEY and CDR2 SMNVEV (reference sequence). Trimming removed 0 bases from V and 3 bases from J; junction bases left unmatched: 6. CDR3 length: 17 amino acids. CDR3 sequence reads: CASSLSLAGLSYNEQFF. As DNA, the CDR3 is TGTGCCAGCAGTTTATCGCTAGCGGGATTGAGCTACAATGAGCAGTTCTTC.

The J gene is TRBJ2-3, the V gene TRBV5-1, with 11 positions matching TRBD2. This CDR3 is 17 amino acids long. Germline lookup yields CDR1 SGHRS and CDR2 YFSETQ. The ends lost 3 bases at V and 5 bases at J; junction bases unmatched: 11. The CDR3 spells CASSSVTSGELGDTQYF. The DNA for the CDR3 is TGCGCCAGCAGCTCCGTGACTAGCGGGGAGTTGGGAGATACGCAGTATTTT.

This clone showed up just a few times. The CDR3 loop reads CASRGLAGVTGELFF. CDR3 nucleotide sequence: TGTGCCAGCAGGGGACTAGCGGGAGTCACCGGGGAGCTGTTTTTT. This chain connects TRBV6-5 to TRBJ2-2, with 14 nucleotides matching TRBD2. Germline values: CDR1 MNHEY, CDR2 SVGAGI. The CDR3 length is 15 residues. The V segment lost 6 bases and the J segment 4 bases; nucleotides outside the gene matches: 1.

The gene calls are TRBV11-3 and TRBJ1-2; D might be TRBD1 (6 bases). Germline lookup yields CDR1 SGHNT and CDR2 YENEEA. Trimming cost V 8 bases and J 2 bases, with 18 bases left between them. This CDR3 region has 15 residues. The CDR3 reads CASATRGGANYGYTF. The DNA for the CDR3 is TGTGCCAGCGCTACCCGGGGGGGCGCCAACTATGGCTACACCTTC.

The rearrangement links TRBV5-1 to TRBJ2-5; a weak D match, TRBD1 (5 bases). CDR1 SGHRS and CDR2 YFSETQ come from the germline V gene. The CDR3 has 14 residues. V was shortened by 1 base and J by 0 bases, with 7 bases between the two germline ends. DNA for the CDR3: TGCGCCAGCAGCTTGAGGACACACCAAGAGACCCAGTACTTC. Translated: CASSLRTHQETQYF. The full variable domain, its missing parts supplied by reference TRBV5-1 and TRBJ2-5, is KAGVTQTPRYLIKTRGQQVTLSCSPISGHRSVSWYQQTPGQGLQFLFEYFSETQRNKGNFPGRFSGRQFSNSRSEMNVSTLELGDSALYLCASSLRTHQETQYFGPGTRLLVL.

This clone was recorded once. This rearrangement joins TRBV18 to TRBJ1-5, with D unresolved. Germline assignment: CDR1 KGHSH and CDR2 LQKENI. The CDR3 length is 13 residues. The V and J ends lost 3 bases and 7 bases respectively, with 10 bases between them. The CDR3 is CASSPGEIQPQHF. The CDR3 nucleotides are TGTGCCAGCTCACCGGGAGAGATCCAGCCCCAGCATTTT.

This sequence joins TRBV4-1 and TRBJ1-6, with 7 bases that match TRBD1. Germline-derived CDR1 and CDR2 are MGHRA and YSYEKL. There are 16 residues in the CDR3. V shed 4 bases, J shed 5 bases, and the junction held 8 bases outside the gene matches. This chain's CDR3 is CASSRASGTDNSPLHF. DNA for the CDR3: TGCGCCAGCAGCCGAGCGTCCGGGACAGATAATTCACCCCTCCACTTT.

The chain carries TRBV18 and TRBJ1-5, with 9 bases matching TRBD1. Germline assignment: CDR1 KGHSH and CDR2 LQKENI. Trimming removed 3 bases from V and 7 bases from J; junction bases left unmatched: 4. The CDR3 totals 14 residues. CDR3 protein: CASSPGQGRQPQHF. The CDR3 bases are TGTGCCAGCTCACCTGGACAGGGGAGGCAGCCCCAGCATTTT.

This clone showed up just a few times. The genes are TRBV3-1 (or the pseudogene TRBV3-2) and TRBJ2-7; 9 nucleotides align to TRBD2. J gave up 1 base and V 4 bases, and 5 bases lay outside the gene matches. This CDR3 spans 15 amino acids. The germline CDR1 and CDR2 sequences are LGHDT and YNNKEL (reference sequence). CDR3 in amino acids: CASSPKREVSYEQYF. For the CDR3, the DNA is TGTGCCAGCAGCCCCAAGCGGGAGGTTTCCTACGAGCAGTACTTC.

The chain carries TRBV5-1 and TRBJ2-5; D uncertain. The CDR3 runs 13 residues. CDR1 is SGHRS, CDR2 YFSETQ, per germline. The V end was cut by 4 bases, the J end by 3 bases, with 10 bases between. The CDR3 reads CASSREQKETQYF. The CDR3, as DNA: TGCGCCAGCAGCCGAGAACAGAAAGAGACCCAGTACTTC.

This sequence joins TRBV3-1 (or the pseudogene TRBV3-2) and TRBJ2-5, with 7 bases fitting TRBD1. The CDR3 is 16 amino acids. CDR1 and CDR2 from the germline V gene are LGHDT and YNNKEL (reference sequence). V lost 1 base, J lost 3 bases, and 8 bases stayed unmatched. DNA for the CDR3: TGTGCCAGCAGCCAAGGTTTTACCCAGGGGGAAGAGACCCAGTACTTC. As protein: CASSQGFTQGEETQYF.

The chain joins TRBV7-6 to TRBJ2-6, with 12 bases lining up with TRBD1. V lost 2 bases and J lost 1; bases outside the gene matches: 3. This CDR3 has 18 amino acids. Germline CDR1 reads SGHVS; CDR2 reads FNYEAQ. CDR3: CASSLRGQGASGANVLTF. The CDR3 nucleotides are TGTGCCAGCAGCTTAAGGGGACAGGGGGCGTCTGGGGCCAACGTCCTGACTTTC. Full variable domain (outside the CDR3, taken from reference TRBV7-6 and TRBJ2-6): GAGVSQSPRYKVTKRGQDVALRCDPISGHVSLYWYRQALGQGPEFLTYFNYEAQQDKSGLPNDRFSAERPEGSISTLTIQRTEQRDSAMYRCASSLRGQGASGANVLTFGAGSRLTVL.

The genes are TRBV5-1 and TRBJ2-7; no clear D gene. Trimming shortened V by 1 base and J by 0 bases, and 8 bases separated the two germline ends. Germline V gene data show CDR1 as SGHRS and CDR2 as YFSETQ. This CDR3 comprises 14 residues. The chain's CDR3 is CASSLSWSSYEQYF. The CDR3, as DNA: TGCGCCAGCAGCTTGTCCTGGAGCTCCTACGAGCAGTACTTC.

This clone was detected once. The genes are TRBV14 and TRBJ1-2, with D possibly matching TRBD1 (5 bases). From germline, CDR1 is SGHDN and CDR2 FVKESK. The CDR3 extends over 13 amino acids. V gave up 1 base and J gave up 11 bases, with 14 bases separating them. The CDR3 is CASSQAPGSGYTF. For the CDR3, the DNA is TGTGCCAGCAGCCAAGCCCCAGGGTCTGGGTACACCTTC.

This chain links TRBV6-6 with TRBJ2-7; perhaps TRBD1 as D (6 bases). Trimming took 5 bases from V and 2 from J, leaving 25 bases between them. Germline CDR1 is MNHNY and CDR2 is SVGAGI (reference sequence). The CDR3 runs 18 residues. The CDR3 sequence: CASSPSRDKKITPYEQYF. The CDR3 region has the DNA TGTGCCAGCAGTCCGAGCCGGGACAAAAAAATAACCCCCTACGAGCAGTACTTC.